This T cell receptor beta chain appears in the sequencing data of a study of CD8 T cells in ankylosing spondylitis. Study findings and constraints: Clones linked with disease were CD8+ and fairly uncommon in the peripheral blood. Reportedly, disease-linked clones are significantly enriched in ankylosing spondylitis patients' matched synovial fluid. Made up of under ten highly homologous variants, a TCR beta motif appeared characteristic of ankylosing spondylitis blood.

This clonotype was counted only a few times. Its antigen is not known. One entry per CDR3 protein, called by TCRdb with MiXCR from the 5' RACE reads. The repertoire includes hundreds of thousands of distinct CDR3 sequences, approximately 12% of them detected once, and roughly 0.51% sits in the top ten. The sample comprised blood, either unsorted or a sorted T cell fraction (not recorded which). This TCR came from a male donor with ankylosing spondylitis.

The CDR3 DNA reads TGTGCCAGCGCCGGACAGGCAGGACTGGAAGCTTTCTTT. Protein product: CASAGQAGLEAFF. J is TRBJ1-1 and V is TRBV4-2; TRBD1 matches 7 bases. This CDR3 has 13 residues. The germline V gene encodes CDR1 LGHNA and CDR2 YNFKEQ. The trim removed 8 bases at V and 8 bases at J, leaving 11 bases unmatched.